This T cell receptor (beta chain) was sequenced for a study of T cell responses to AZD1222 COVID-19 vaccine. General observations from the study: Among AZD1222 vaccinees, only 5 or 6 were seropositive at baseline.

Turning to this clone: Antigen: not known.

V gave up 3 bases and J gave up 4 bases; unmatched junction bases: 6. CDR3 length: 16 residues. Germline V gene lookup returns CDR1 MNHNS and CDR2 SASEGT. The data were produced by immunoSEQ multiplex PCR, yet TCRdb's version contains in-frame clones alone and is incomplete. The table has approximately 110,000 clones, around 92% seen once; the top ten hold approximately 4.2%. The receptor comes from an adult in good health. V gene TRBV6-1 combines with J gene TRBJ2-5, with 12 bases that match TRBD2. Sequenced here: peripheral blood, sampled on day 0 of AZD1222 vaccination. CDR3 amino acids: CASSDLAGGYRETQYF. CDR3 sequence (DNA): TGTGCCAGCAGTGACCTAGCGGGAGGGTATAGAGAGACCCAGTACTTC.